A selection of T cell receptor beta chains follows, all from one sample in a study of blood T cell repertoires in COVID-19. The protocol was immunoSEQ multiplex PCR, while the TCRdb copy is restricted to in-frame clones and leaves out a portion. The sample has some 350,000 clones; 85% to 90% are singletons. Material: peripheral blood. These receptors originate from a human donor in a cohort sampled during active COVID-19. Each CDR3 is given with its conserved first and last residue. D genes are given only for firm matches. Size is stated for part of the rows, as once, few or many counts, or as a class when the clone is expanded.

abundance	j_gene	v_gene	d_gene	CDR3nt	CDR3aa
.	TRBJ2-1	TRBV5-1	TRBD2	TGCGCCAGCAGCCCGGGACTAGCGGGGGCCCCTGGAAGCTCCTACAATGAGCAGTTCTTC	CASSPGLAGAPGSSYNEQFF
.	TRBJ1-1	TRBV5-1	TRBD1	TGCGCCAGCAGCCTCCATGACAGGGGTGTGAGGACTGAAGCTTTCTTT	CASSLHDRGVRTEAFF
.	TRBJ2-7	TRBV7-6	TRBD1	TGTGCCAGCAGCCCTGAATCGGACAGGGGAGCGTACGAGCAGTACTTC	CASSPESDRGAYEQYF
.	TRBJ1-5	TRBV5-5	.	TGTGCCAGCAGCTTGGCACACCCCGGGGGGCCCCAGCATTTT	CASSLAHPGGPQHF
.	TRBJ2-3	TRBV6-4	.	TGTGCCAGCAGTGACAGGGGAACAGATACGCAGTATTTT	CASSDRGTDTQYF
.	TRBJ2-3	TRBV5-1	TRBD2	TGCGCCAGCAGCTTGGTGCGGGGGTTAATCACAGATACGCAGTATTTT	CASSLVRGLITDTQYF
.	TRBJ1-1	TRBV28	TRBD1	TGTGCCAGCCGCGAGACAGGGACCAACACTGAAGCTTTCTTT	CASRETGTNTEAFF
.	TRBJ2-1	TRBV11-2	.	TGTGCCAGCAGCTTAGCTAATGAGCAGTTCTTC	CASSLANEQFF
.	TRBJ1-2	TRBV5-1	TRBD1	TGCGCCAGCAGCTTTAAGGGTGGGGACAGGGGAGACTATGGCTACACCTTC	CASSFKGGDRGDYGYTF
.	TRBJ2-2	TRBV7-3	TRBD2	TGTGCCAGCAGCCCCTTCGGACTAGCGGAAGACCCCGGGGAGCTGTTTTTT	CASSPFGLAEDPGELFF
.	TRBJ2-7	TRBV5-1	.	TGCGCCAGCAGCTTGGTCTTTACGGCGGGCCAGACCTACGAGCAGTACTTC	CASSLVFTAGQTYEQYF
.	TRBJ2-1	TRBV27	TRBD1	TGTGCCAGCAGTTTAATAGGGGGACAGGGGTACAATGAGCAGTTCTTC	CASSLIGGQGYNEQFF
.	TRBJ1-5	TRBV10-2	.	TGCGCCAGCACAAATCGGGGGCCCCAGCATTTT	CASTNRGPQHF
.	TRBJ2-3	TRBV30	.	TGTGCCTGGAGTGTTGGGCCGACAGATACGCAGTATTTT	CAWSVGPTDTQYF
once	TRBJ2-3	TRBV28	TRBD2	TGTGCCAGCAGTCGGAGTAGCGGGGGACACACAGATACGCAGTATTTT	CASSRSSGGHTDTQYF
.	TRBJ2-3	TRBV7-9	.	TGTGCCAGCAGCTTATCTGTGGTGGCCACAGATACGCAGTATTTT	CASSLSVVATDTQYF